Below, 20 T cell receptor beta chains from the same sample are listed, as sequenced in a study of CD8+ T cells in alopecia areata. Extracted from the samples, RNA was reverse transcribed into cDNA to serve as the sequencing template. The method was immunoSEQ multiplex PCR; TCRdb's version includes in-frame clones alone and lacks a portion of them. The repertoire holds 100,000 to 150,000 clones, approximately 49% seen once, with 18% in the top ten. The material was CD8+ T cells sorted from blood, obtained at week 0. The receptors shown here come from a human donor with alopecia areata.

The V gene is TRBV6-5, the J gene TRBJ2-1, with a possible D match to TRBD2 (6 bases). V was cut by 2 bases and J by 10 bases, with 12 bases left in between. The CDR3 sequence is 13 residues long. CDR1 is MNHEY and CDR2 is SVGAGI in the germline V gene. CDR3 sequence: CASSYNGRGEQFF. CDR3 DNA sequence: TGTGCCAGCAGTTACAATGGCCGGGGGGAGCAGTTCTTC.

The genes are TRBV7-2 and TRBJ2-3, with D unresolved. The V and J ends lost 4 bases and 2 bases respectively, with 1 base between them. The germline CDR1 and CDR2 sequences are SGHTA and FQGNSA. The CDR3 runs to 11 residues. CDR3 protein: CASSSTDTQYF. The CDR3 bases are TGTGCCAGCAGCTCCACAGATACGCAGTATTTT.

The genes are TRBV13 and TRBJ2-7, with D hard to call. The V and J ends lost 4 bases and 6 bases respectively, with 7 bases between them. The CDR3 length is 11 residues. The germline CDR1 and CDR2 sequences are PRHDT and FYEKMQ (reference sequence). The CDR3 reads CASSSSGEQYF. For the CDR3, the DNA is TGTGCCAGCAGCTCTTCCGGCGAGCAGTACTTC.

This clone was recorded a few times. This chain joins TRBV7-6 and TRBJ2-7; D is possibly TRBD1 (6 bases). Germline-derived CDR1 and CDR2 are SGHVS and FNYEAQ. This CDR3 contains 14 residues. V lost 5 bases and J lost 5, with 16 bases in between. DNA of the CDR3: TGTGCCAGCAGCCGCCGAGGGGGATCCCACGAGCAGTACTTC. Protein sequence: CASSRRGGSHEQYF.

The CDR3 reads CASSPPPGAQYF. CDR3 coding DNA: TGCGCCAGCAGCCCTCCGCCTGGGGCGCAGTATTTT. V gene TRBV5-1 combines with J gene TRBJ2-3; no clear D gene. CDR3 length equals 12 residues. Germline V gene lookup returns CDR1 SGHRS and CDR2 YFSETQ. V dropped 4 bases and J dropped 10 bases, with 13 bases sitting between them.

This rearrangement joins TRBV30 to TRBJ2-7; a possible D gene is TRBD2 (6 bases). Between the trimmed V and J ends, which lost 5 bases and 5 bases, there was a span of 10 bases. CDR3 size: 11 residues. Germline V gene data show CDR1 as GTSNPN and CDR2 as SVGIG (reference sequence). The chain's CDR3 is CAWRRENEQYF. CDR3 nucleotide sequence: TGTGCCTGGCGGAGGGAGAACGAGCAGTACTTC.

V usage is TRBV9 and J usage is TRBJ1-2; 8 bases line up with TRBD1. This CDR3 contains 16 residues. Germline V lookup: CDR1 SGDLS, CDR2 YYNGEE. With V trimmed by 1 base and J by 4 bases, 9 bases remained unmatched. DNA of the CDR3: TGTGCCAGCAGCGTATCTGACAGGGGCCAAACCTATGGCTACACCTTC. Its protein product is CASSVSDRGQTYGYTF.

This chain links TRBV30 with TRBJ2-3; 9 bases line up with TRBD2. Trimming at V came to 4 bases and at J to 1 base, leaving 6 bases not matched to a gene. Germline lookup yields CDR1 GTSNPN and CDR2 SVGIG (reference sequence). This CDR3 is built from 15 residues. The CDR3 spells CAWILSGGGTDTQYF. As DNA, the CDR3 is TGTGCCTGGATTCTTAGCGGGGGTGGCACAGATACGCAGTATTTT.

This chain uses TRBV30 with TRBJ2-5; D unclear. Near its end, the DNA agrees better with TRBJ2-7, so the J call may be wrong. The CDR3 covers 12 residues. Germline values: CDR1 GTSNPN, CDR2 SVGIG (reference sequence). CDR3 protein: CAWSVLSYEQYF. The CDR3 DNA sequence: TGTGCCTGGAGTGTGTTGAGTTACGAGCAGTACTTC.

In its sample, this clone was seen a few times. V is TRBV6-1 and J is TRBJ1-4, with 9 bases fitting TRBD1. Germline V gene data show CDR1 as MNHNS and CDR2 as SASEGT. The CDR3 extends over 16 amino acids. With V trimmed by 4 bases and J by 3 bases, 6 bases remained unmatched. This CDR3 reads CASSGQGGQSNEKLFF. In DNA form, the CDR3 reads TGTGCCAGCAGTGGACAGGGGGGGCAATCTAATGAAAAACTGTTTTTT.

This clone was observed at least ten times. Germline is not matched at one junction end, which may reflect a read error. This chain connects TRBV7-7 to TRBJ2-2; TRBD1 matches at 7 bases. Germline loops: CDR1 SSHAT, CDR2 FNYEAQ (reference sequence). The CDR3 extends over 16 amino acids. The CDR3 here is CASSEGAGADTGELFF. The CDR3, as DNA: TGTGCTAGCAGCGAGGGGGCAGGCGCCGACACCGGGGAGCTGTTTTTT.

The CDR3 reads CASSPRTDSNQPQHF. In DNA form, the CDR3 reads TGTGCCAGCAGTCCGCGGACAGATAGCAATCAGCCCCAGCATTTT. V usage is TRBV6-5 and J usage is TRBJ1-5; D perhaps matches TRBD1 (6 bases). This CDR3 contains 15 residues. Per germline, CDR1 MNHEY and CDR2 SVGAGI. V gave up 5 bases and J gave up 0 bases, with 11 bases separating them.

V and J are TRBV6-5 and TRBJ2-2; D is uncertain. This CDR3 has 15 residues. Germline CDR1 and CDR2: MNHEY and SVGAGI. The V and J ends lost 5 bases and 5 bases respectively, with 15 bases between them. The CDR3 here is CASSPTGPGTGELFF. As DNA, the CDR3 is TGTGCCAGCAGTCCCACCGGCCCGGGTACCGGGGAGCTGTTTTTT.

The genes are TRBV5-4 and TRBJ1-2, with 7 nucleotides matching TRBD1. The CDR3 covers 13 residues. The germline V gene encodes CDR1 SGHNT and CDR2 YYREEE (reference sequence). V lost 5 bases and J lost 2; bases outside the gene matches: 3. CDR3 protein: CASSSQGNYGYTF. In nucleotides, the CDR3 is TGTGCCAGCAGTTCACAGGGGAACTATGGCTACACCTTC. Using reference TRBV5-4 and TRBJ1-2 for the parts outside the CDR3, the full variable domain is ETGVTQSPTHLIKTRGQQVTLRCSSQSGHNTVSWYQQALGQGPQFIFQYYREEENGRGNFPPRFSGLQFPNYSSELNVNALELDDSALYLCASSSQGNYGYTFGSGTRLTVV.

This clone showed up just a few times. The V and J genes are TRBV19 and TRBJ2-7; D is ambiguous. Germline lookup yields CDR1 LNHDA and CDR2 SQIVND (reference sequence). V lost 0 bases to trimming and J lost 4 bases, with 7 bases between them. This CDR3 spans 13 amino acids. Here the CDR3 DNA reads TGTGCCAGTAGTATAGATCTATCTTACGAGCAGTACTTC. Amino acid sequence: CASSIDLSYEQYF. Filled out from reference TRBV19 and TRBJ2-7, the complete variable domain reads DGGITQSPKYLFRKEGQNVTLSCEQNLNHDAMYWYRQDPGQGLRLIYYSQIVNDFQKGDIAEGYSVSREKKESFPLTVTSAQKNPTAFYLCASSIDLSYEQYFGPGTRLTVT.

The chain couples TRBV6-5 to TRBJ1-1; D not certain. Trimming took off 6 bases at V and 0 bases at J, with 11 bases between the two ends. The CDR3 consists of 14 residues. Germline CDR1 and CDR2: MNHEY and SVGAGI. The CDR3 region is CASRTLSLNTEAFF. In DNA form, the CDR3 reads TGTGCCAGCAGAACCCTTTCCTTGAACACTGAAGCTTTCTTT.

This clone occurred once. The chain couples TRBV29-1 to TRBJ2-2, with D hard to call. The CDR3 length is 13 residues. V lost 6 bases to trimming and J lost 0 bases, with 8 bases between them. The germline gives CDR1 SQVTM, CDR2 ANQGSEA. DNA for the CDR3: TGCAGCGTCCATCGAACGAACACCGGGGAGCTGTTTTTT. It encodes CSVHRTNTGELFF.

Only a few counts were recorded for this clone. The chain joins TRBV6-4 to TRBJ2-2; perhaps TRBD2 as D (5 bases). This CDR3 is 14 amino acids long. V lost 0 bases and J lost 5, with 7 bases in between. Germline CDR1 MRHNA, CDR2 SNTAGT. The CDR3, as DNA: TGTGCCAGCAGTGACTCAGCGGTAACCGGGGAGCTGTTTTTT. Protein sequence: CASSDSAVTGELFF.

The chain joins TRBV6-5 to TRBJ1-4; possibly TRBD1 for D (5 bases). Germline CDR1 reads MNHEY; CDR2 reads SVGAGI. V shed 1 base and J shed 7 bases, with 16 bases lying between them. The CDR3 loop spans 16 amino acids. CDR3 bases: TGTGCCAGCAGTTACTTACTCGGGACCTCAGGTGAAAAACTGTTTTTT. Protein product: CASSYLLGTSGEKLFF.

V usage is TRBV13 and J usage is TRBJ2-7; D may be TRBD1 (6 bases). V was trimmed by 5 bases and J by 4 bases, leaving 18 bases between them. The CDR3 loop spans 15 amino acids. Per the germline V gene, CDR1 is PRHDT and CDR2 is FYEKMQ (reference sequence). CDR3 in amino acids: CASSPRYRVGYEQYF. CDR3 bases: TGTGCCAGCAGCCCGCGGTACAGGGTTGGGTACGAGCAGTACTTC.